The rows below give T cell receptor beta chains drawn from one sample of a study of cytomegalovirus exposure and HLA in healthy donors. Only in-frame clones appear in the TCRdb table, and some are missing; sequencing was by immunoSEQ multiplex PCR. This table has around 150,000 clones, about 70% appearing once. Sequencing used PBMCs. The source of these receptors is a woman aged 40 to 55 in good health and CMV-seronegative. Both conserved end residues are part of each CDR3. The D gene is left open where the match is weak. Where a row states a size, it is once, few, many or the class of an expanded clone; other rows omit it.

J gene	clone size	V gene	CDR3 length	D gene	CDR3 protein	CDR3 DNA
TRBJ1-3	.	TRBV5-1	16	.	CASSLGGESSGNTIYF	TGCGCCAGCAGCTTGGGGGGGGAGTCCTCTGGAAACACCATATATTTT
TRBJ2-3	few	TRBV5-4	17	.	CASRNDLTGRGTDTQYF	TGTGCCAGCAGAAACGACTTAACAGGGCGAGGCACAGATACGCAGTATTTT
TRBJ1-2	.	TRBV10-3	13	TRBD1	CAIMGQGRYGYTF	TGTGCCATCATGGGACAGGGGAGGTATGGCTACACCTTC
TRBJ2-1	.	TRBV4-2	14	TRBD2	CASSTSGVLNEQFF	TGTGCCAGCAGTACTAGCGGGGTTCTCAATGAGCAGTTCTTC
TRBJ2-1	once	TRBV28	14	.	CASSLWRKLPEQFF	TGTGCCAGCAGTTTATGGAGGAAACTTCCTGAGCAGTTCTTC
TRBJ1-1	few	TRBV27	14	TRBD1	CASRTGTGATEAFF	TGTGCCAGCAGGACCGGGACAGGGGCCACTGAAGCTTTCTTT
TRBJ2-3	few	TRBV10-3	16	TRBD2	CATTPSLAGVTDTQYF	TGTGCCACCACCCCGAGTCTAGCGGGGGTGACAGATACGCAGTATTTT
TRBJ2-1	.	TRBV5-4	15	TRBD2	CASSPGGTSEYEQFF	TGTGCCAGCAGCCCGGGGGGGACTAGCGAGTATGAGCAGTTCTTC
TRBJ2-1	.	TRBV7-8	20	.	CASSLAGSGDISSSYNEQFF	TGTGCCAGCAGCTTAGCCGGATCGGGAGATATCTCAAGCTCCTACAATGAGCAGTTCTTC
TRBJ1-2	.	TRBV4-1	15	.	CASSQMVSGDYGYTF	TGCGCCAGCAGCCAAATGGTATCAGGGGACTATGGCTACACCTTC
TRBJ1-2	.	TRBV7-9	12	.	CASSLTDYGYTF	TGTGCCAGCAGCTTGACAGACTATGGCTACACCTTC
TRBJ1-2	.	TRBV18	13	TRBD1	CASSPTDRVGYTF	TGTGCCAGCTCACCAACAGACAGGGTTGGCTACACCTTC
TRBJ1-5	.	TRBV6-6	15	.	CASSYPGVGNQPQHF	TGTGCCAGCAGTTACCCAGGGGTTGGCAATCAGCCCCAGCATTTT
TRBJ2-5	.	TRBV5-1	15	TRBD1	CASSLFGQGIETQYF	TGCGCCAGCAGCTTGTTTGGACAGGGGATAGAGACCCAGTACTTC
TRBJ1-4	.	TRBV30	15	TRBD1	CAWEVGGTGGEKLFF	TGTGCCTGGGAAGTTGGGGGGACAGGGGGCGAAAAACTGTTTTTT